Following are 4 T cell receptor beta chains from one sample sequenced in a study of identical twins. TCRdb passed the 5' RACE reads through MiXCR, listing each CDR3 protein once. The table has about 700,000 distinct CDR3 sequences, less than 7% seen once. Sequencing used naive T cells sorted from blood. The receptor set was obtained from a man between 18 and 29 years old in good health.

The V call is TRBV11-2, the J call TRBJ2-1, with 10 bases that match TRBD2. From germline, CDR1 is SGHAT and CDR2 FQNNGV. This CDR3 is 20 amino acids long. The V segment lost 0 bases and the J segment 4 bases; nucleotides outside the gene matches: 15. CDR3: CASSLDLGASGRHGYNEQFF. The CDR3, as DNA: TGTGCCAGCAGCTTAGATCTAGGGGCTAGCGGGAGACACGGATACAATGAGCAGTTCTTC.

The V and J genes are TRBV14 and TRBJ1-6; D unresolved. The CDR3 has 13 amino acids. Trimming took 2 bases from V and 7 from J, leaving 6 bases between them. Per germline, CDR1 SGHDN and CDR2 FVKESK. The CDR3 loop reads CASSQYRNSPLHF. The CDR3 DNA reads as TGTGCCAGCAGCCAATATAGGAATTCACCCCTCCACTTT.

Many counts were recorded for this clonotype. The chain carries TRBV12-5 and TRBJ2-1; D is uncertain. The CDR3 consists of 13 residues. The ends were cut back, 1 base at V and 11 bases at J, with 12 bases in the middle. Germline V gives CDR1 LGHNT, CDR2 FRNRAP. Here the CDR3 DNA reads TGTGCTAGTGGTTTGGCCCCGACGATCCAGCAGTTCTTC. Residues: CASGLAPTIQQFF.

Ten or more counts support this clonotype. The chain is built from TRBV6-5 and TRBJ2-4, with 8 bases matching TRBD2. There are 19 residues in the CDR3. After removal of 0 bases from V and 0 bases from J, the junction contained 10 bases not matched to a gene. Per the germline V gene, CDR1 is MNHEY and CDR2 is SVGAGI. The CDR3 is CASSYSRSAAGGAKNIQYF. CDR3 in DNA: TGTGCCAGCAGTTACTCGAGATCGGCGGCGGGGGGAGCCAAAAACATTCAGTACTTC.